These 9 T cell receptor beta chains came from one sample sequenced in a study of cytomegalovirus exposure and HLA in healthy donors. PCR amplification relied on 60 Vbeta primers (plus 13 Jbeta primers). Sequenced by immunoSEQ multiplex PCR; TCRdb stores in-frame clones only, minus some. The repertoire consists of roughly 100,000 clones, with 77% occurring once and the leading ten covering over 6%. Sequencing was done on a sample of PBMCs. Receptors originate from a female donor in good health and CMV-seronegative.

V gene TRBV6-5 combines with J gene TRBJ1-1, with TRBD1 matching over 7 bases. Germline CDR1 reads MNHEY; CDR2 reads SVGAGI. The CDR3 length is 16 residues. The junction had 7 bases not matched to a gene; V was cut back by 2 bases and J by 1 base. The CDR3 nucleotides are TGTGCCAGCAGTTACCGAAGACAGGGACCGAACACTGAAGCTTTCTTT. Its translation is CASSYRRQGPNTEAFF.

The rearrangement uses TRBV5-4 and TRBJ2-7; D might be TRBD1 (6 bases). The CDR3 extends over 12 amino acids. Looked up from germline, CDR1 is SGHNT and CDR2 is YYREEE (reference sequence). The germline V and J ends were trimmed by 4 bases and 3 bases, with 8 bases remaining between them. CDR3 sequence: CASSRDNYEQYF. The CDR3 DNA is TGTGCCAGCAGCCGGGACAACTACGAGCAGTACTTC.

This chain joins TRBV10-3 and TRBJ2-1, with 7 bases matching TRBD2. This CDR3 comprises 13 residues. Losses at the gene ends were 10 bases for V and 8 bases for J; bases not matched to a gene: 11. CDR1 is ENHRY, CDR2 SYGVKD, per germline. CDR3 sequence reads: CATNGGSSDEQFF. The CDR3 coding sequence is TGTGCCACCAACGGCGGGAGTAGTGATGAGCAGTTCTTC.

Only one count was recorded for this clone. This chain uses TRBV28 with TRBJ2-7, with 9 bases matching TRBD2. V lost 4 bases and J lost 2; bases outside the gene matches: 9. Germline V lookup: CDR1 MDHEN, CDR2 SYDVKM. This CDR3 is built from 16 residues. The CDR3, as DNA: TGTGCCAGCAGTTCCCCCGGCGGCGGGAGGGCCTACGAGCAGTACTTC. Encoded protein: CASSSPGGGRAYEQYF.

The gene calls are TRBV7-9 and TRBJ2-5, with D perhaps matching TRBD1 (5 bases). The last part of the DNA fits TRBJ2-7 better; the J call may be wrong. Germline CDR1 reads SEHNR; CDR2 reads FQNEAQ (reference sequence). The CDR3 has 14 residues. The CDR3 protein is CASSSTGRSYEQYF. CDR3 nucleotide sequence: TGTGCCAGCAGCTCCACAGGCCGATCCTACGAGCAGTACTTC.

The rearrangement joins TRBV7-3 to TRBJ1-1, with 7 nucleotides matching TRBD1. V lost 5 bases and J lost 3; bases outside the gene matches: 6. Germline V CDR1 and CDR2: SGHTA, FQGTGA. The CDR3 runs 14 residues. The CDR3 loop reads CASSVEGADTEAFF. The CDR3 nucleotides are TGTGCCAGCAGCGTGGAGGGGGCCGACACTGAAGCTTTCTTT.

This chain uses TRBV14 with TRBJ2-7, with 7 bases aligning to TRBD1. V trimming: 2 bases; J trimming: 2 bases; junction bases outside the gene matches: 6. In germline, CDR1 is SGHDN, CDR2 FVKESK. The CDR3 runs 15 residues. CDR3 DNA: TGTGCCAGCAGCCAAAGACAGGGCCAAACCTACGAGCAGTACTTC. This translates into CASSQRQGQTYEQYF.

The chain joins TRBV27 to TRBJ2-1; 8 bases are shared with TRBD1. This CDR3 contains 14 residues. Germline V lookup: CDR1 MNHEY, CDR2 SMNVEV (reference sequence). With 6 bases clipped from V and 8 bases from J, the junction kept 9 bases outside the gene matches. CDR3 DNA: TGTGCCAGCAGCAAAGGACAGGGTTGGGATGAGCAGTTCTTC. Translated, it gives CASSKGQGWDEQFF.

The J gene is TRBJ1-1, the V gene TRBV6-5; the D is unclear. The germline CDR1 and CDR2 sequences are MNHEY and SVGAGI. Trimming stripped 4 bases from V and 6 bases from J, with 18 bases between. The CDR3 is 15 amino acids. CDR3 protein: CASSSLPRGYAEAFF. The CDR3 DNA follows: TGTGCCAGCAGTTCCCTTCCCAGAGGTTACGCTGAAGCTTTCTTT.